The next 5 T cell receptor beta chains were all read from a single sample in a study of T cell responses to AZD1222 COVID-19 vaccine. Measured with immunoSEQ multiplex PCR; TCRdb has only the in-frame clones, and not every one. The data show roughly 60,000 clones, roughly 90% seen once. The sequencing used peripheral blood, collected on day 0 of AZD1222 vaccination. Every receptor here comes from an adult in good health.

V gene TRBV10-3 combines with J gene TRBJ1-3; TRBD1 matches at 7 bases. Looked up from germline, CDR1 is ENHRY and CDR2 is SYGVKD. J gave up 3 bases and V 2 bases, and 10 bases lay outside the gene matches. The CDR3 has 17 amino acids. The CDR3 loop is CAISEVGQRAGGNTIYF. In DNA, the CDR3 is TGTGCCATCAGTGAGGTGGGACAGCGGGCAGGTGGAAACACCATATATTTT.

The chain combines TRBV18 with TRBJ2-5; 7 bases are shared with TRBD1. CDR1 is KGHSH and CDR2 is LQKENI in the germline V gene. The CDR3 is 15 amino acids. The trim removed 6 bases at V and 2 bases at J, leaving 9 bases unmatched. CDR3 bases: TGTGCCAGCTCCTCAATTATGACAGGGCAAGAGACCCAGTACTTC. Amino acid sequence: CASSSIMTGQETQYF.

This clone turned up a few times. The chain recombines TRBV3-1 (or the pseudogene TRBV3-2) with TRBJ1-3; D unclear. V was cut by 4 bases and J by 0 bases, with 4 bases left in between. CDR1 is LGHDT and CDR2 is YNNKEL in the germline V gene (reference sequence). The CDR3 spans 13 residues. The CDR3 spells CASSPHSGNTIYF. The CDR3, as DNA: TGTGCCAGCAGCCCTCACTCTGGAAACACCATATATTTT.

The chain joins TRBV10-1 to TRBJ2-1; D is perhaps TRBD2 (5 bases). The CDR3 consists of 13 residues. V shed 4 bases and J shed 9 bases, with 13 bases lying between them. Per germline, CDR1 WNHNN and CDR2 SYGVQD (reference sequence). The CDR3 bases are TGCGCCAGCAGTGGAGGAGGAACCGGTGAGCAGTTCTTC. Protein sequence: CASSGGGTGEQFF.

The chain uses TRBV2 and TRBJ1-1, with TRBD1 matching 7 bases. V lost 6 bases and J lost 1; bases outside the gene matches: 8. Germline lookup yields CDR1 SNHLY and CDR2 FYNNEI. This CDR3 is built from 15 residues. The DNA for the CDR3 is TGTGCCAGCAGAGGCCGACAGGGTTCGAACACTGAAGCTTTCTTT. Amino acids: CASRGRQGSNTEAFF.